The 18 T cell receptor beta chains presented below share a single source sample, sequenced in a study of cytomegalovirus exposure and HLA in healthy donors. In the PCR, 60 Vbeta and 13 Jbeta primers were used. The method was immunoSEQ multiplex PCR; TCRdb's version includes in-frame clones alone and lacks a portion of them. Here the sample spans 150,000 to 200,000 clones, roughly four fifths being singletons. Sequencing input: PBMCs. The receptor source for this set is a male donor in good health and CMV-seropositive.

The chain combines TRBV5-6 with TRBJ1-6, with 7 bases aligning to TRBD1. With V trimmed by 2 bases and J by 7 bases, 15 bases remained unmatched. The CDR3 spans 18 residues. CDR1 and CDR2 from the germline V gene are SGHDT and YYEEEE. DNA for the CDR3: TGTGCCAGCAGCTTTCTAAAGCAGGGGGGACTTGGGAATTCACCCCTCCACTTT. It is translated as CASSFLKQGGLGNSPLHF.

The J gene is TRBJ1-1, the V gene TRBV6-1; D gene uncertain. V lost 1 base and J 9 bases, leaving 12 bases between the germline ends. The CDR3 spans 13 residues. CDR1 and CDR2 (germline): MNHNS, SASEGT. Here the CDR3 DNA reads TGTGCCAGCAGTGAAGATGGGCAGACACAAGCTTTCTTT. This sequence encodes CASSEDGQTQAFF.

This clone was detected only a few times. In DNA, the CDR3 is TGTGCCAGCAGTGACCTGGGGACAGGGCGGGAAAAACTGTTTTTT. Its translation: CASSDLGTGREKLFF. V and J are TRBV25-1 and TRBJ1-4; 9 bases are a match to TRBD1. CDR1 MGHDK and CDR2 SYGVNS come from the germline V gene. With V trimmed by 3 bases and J by 8 bases, 7 bases remained unmatched. This CDR3 has 15 amino acids.

This chain links TRBV18 with TRBJ1-2, with TRBD1 matching 8 bases. The germline CDR1 and CDR2 sequences are KGHSH and LQKENI. Germline trimming cut 2 bases from V and 8 bases from J; bases unmatched to any gene: 7. CDR3 length: 14 residues. The CDR3 region is CASSPMDREEGYTF. DNA of the CDR3: TGTGCCAGCTCACCAATGGACAGGGAGGAAGGCTACACCTTC.

This clone was seen a few times. The chain recombines TRBV4-2 with TRBJ2-3; tentative D call: TRBD2 (5 bases). This CDR3 is built from 17 residues. Germline V gene data show CDR1 as LGHNA and CDR2 as YNFKEQ. Between the trimmed V and J ends, which lost 1 base and 1 base, there was a span of 15 bases. For the CDR3, the DNA is TGTGCCAGCAGCCAAGGGCCTTGGGCGGAGGGCACAGATACGCAGTATTTT. Its protein is CASSQGPWAEGTDTQYF.

The chain employs TRBV18 and TRBJ2-2, with D possibly TRBD1 on 6 matching bases. The CDR3 contains 16 residues. V was pared by 0 bases and J by 4 bases, with 12 bases between. The germline CDR1 and CDR2 sequences are KGHSH and LQKENI. This chain's CDR3 is CASSPPSTGFTGELFF. CDR3 DNA sequence: TGTGCCAGCTCACCACCTTCGACAGGTTTCACCGGGGAGCTGTTTTTT.

For this clone: A read error may produce the germline difference seen at one junction end. The genes are TRBV6-5 and TRBJ2-7, with D possibly matching TRBD2 (6 bases). The CDR3 consists of 14 residues. Germline V gene sequence: CDR1 MNHEY, CDR2 SVGAGI. The CDR3 DNA is TGTGCCAGTAGTTACTCGAAGACTAGGATCGAGCAGTACTTC. Its translation is CASSYSKTRIEQYF.

This clone was detected only a few times. This chain connects TRBV30 to TRBJ1-4, with a weak D call TRBD1 (6 bases). The CDR3 length is 14 residues. Germline CDR1 GTSNPN, CDR2 SVGIG (reference sequence). V lost 5 bases to trimming and J lost 6 bases, with 16 bases between them. CDR3 region: CAWVGGGADEKLFF. The DNA for the CDR3 is TGTGCCTGGGTAGGTGGGGGCGCGGATGAAAAACTGTTTTTT.

The genes are TRBV7-2 and TRBJ2-1, with 7 bases matching TRBD2. V lost 6 bases, J lost 6 bases, and 5 bases stayed unmatched. The CDR3 loop spans 13 amino acids. Germline lookup yields CDR1 SGHTA and CDR2 FQGNSA. The CDR3 spells CASRLAVSNEQFF. The CDR3 bases are TGTGCCAGCAGGCTAGCGGTCAGCAATGAGCAGTTCTTC.

The chain employs TRBV9 and TRBJ2-2; D unresolved. The CDR3 runs 14 residues. V lost 1 base and J 0 bases, leaving 4 bases between the germline ends. CDR1 SGDLS and CDR2 YYNGEE come from the germline V gene. CDR3 sequence (DNA): TGTGCCAGCAGCGTACAGGCGAACACCGGGGAGCTGTTTTTT. Its protein product is CASSVQANTGELFF.

This chain uses TRBV7-6 with TRBJ1-4; D remains ambiguous. V dropped 6 bases and J dropped 6 bases, with 11 bases sitting between them. The CDR3 consists of 13 residues. The V gene's germline CDR1 is SGHVS and CDR2 FNYEAQ. CDR3 nucleotides: TGTGCCAGCAGTCTTAGAAGCTATGAAAAACTGTTTTTT. Translated: CASSLRSYEKLFF.

The CDR3 DNA is TGTGCCAGCAGCGTTTACACGGGCACTGAAGCTTTCTTT. This encodes CASSVYTGTEAFF. The chain joins TRBV9 to TRBJ1-1, with unresolved D. Trimming removed 2 bases at V and 4 bases at J, with 9 bases between. The CDR3 length is 13 residues. The V gene's germline CDR1 is SGDLS and CDR2 YYNGEE. The full variable domain, its missing parts supplied by reference TRBV9 and TRBJ1-1, is DSGVTQTPKHLITATGQRVTLRCSPRSGDLSVYWYQQSLDQGLQFLIQYYNGEERAKGNILERFSAQQFPDLHSELNLSSLELGDSALYFCASSVYTGTEAFFGQGTRLTVV.

The rearrangement uses TRBV7-7 and TRBJ2-5, with a possible D match to TRBD1 (6 bases). CDR1 and CDR2 (germline): SSHAT, FNYEAQ (reference sequence). The CDR3 is made up of 14 amino acids. V shed 5 bases and J shed 4 bases, with 14 bases lying between them. The CDR3 DNA sequence: TGTGCCAGCAGCCCCAGGGGTGGGGGAGAGACCCAGTACTTC. Protein product: CASSPRGGGETQYF.

The rearrangement joins TRBV5-6 to TRBJ1-4, with D possibly TRBD1 on 6 matching bases. Looked up from germline, CDR1 is SGHDT and CDR2 is YYEEEE. The CDR3 contains 15 residues. V was shortened by 3 bases and J by 7 bases, with 16 bases between the two germline ends. The CDR3 DNA sequence: TGTGCCAGCAGCTCTTTTCAGGGGTCGGGTGAAAAACTGTTTTTT. This gives the protein CASSSFQGSGEKLFF. Filled out from reference TRBV5-6 and TRBJ1-4, the complete variable domain reads DAGVTQSPTHLIKTRGQQVTLRCSPKSGHDTVSWYQQALGQGPQFIFQYYEEEERQRGNFPDRFSGHQFPNYSSELNVNALLLGDSALYLCASSSFQGSGEKLFFGSGTQLSVL.

This clone was observed at least ten times. V and J are TRBV14 and TRBJ1-2; weak D call: TRBD1 (6 bases). V was shortened by 1 base and J by 3 bases, with 21 bases between the two germline ends. CDR1 SGHDN and CDR2 FVKESK come from the germline V gene. The CDR3 contains 18 residues. The CDR3 reads CASSQGSRGTFRDYGYTF. As DNA, the CDR3 is TGTGCCAGCAGCCAAGGGTCCAGGGGCACATTCCGGGACTATGGCTACACCTTC. The entire variable domain, with the rest obtained from reference TRBV14 and TRBJ1-2, is as follows: EAGVTQFPSHSVIEKGQTVTLRCDPISGHDNLYWYRRVMGKEIKFLLHFVKESKQDESGMPNNRFLAERTGGTYSTLKVQPAELEDSGVYFCASSQGSRGTFRDYGYTFGSGTRLTVV.

The gene calls are TRBV7-9 and TRBJ2-1, with TRBD1 identical over 7 bases. The CDR3 is made up of 14 amino acids. Germline lookup yields CDR1 SEHNR and CDR2 FQNEAQ (reference sequence). Trimming cost V 4 bases and J 12 bases; bases outside gene matches: 12. DNA of the CDR3: TGTGCCAGCAGCTCGTCCGGGACAGCGAATCGGCAGTTCTTC. Its protein product is CASSSSGTANRQFF.

J is TRBJ2-1 and V is TRBV14, with 7 bases identical to TRBD2. Trimming removed 3 bases from V and 9 bases from J; junction bases left unmatched: 8. CDR3 length: 14 amino acids. Germline values: CDR1 SGHDN, CDR2 FVKESK. Written as DNA, the CDR3 is TGTGCCAGCAGCCACATACTAGCGTTCAGTGAGCAGTTCTTC. Its translation: CASSHILAFSEQFF. The whole variable domain, filled in from reference TRBV14 and TRBJ2-1, reads EAGVTQFPSHSVIEKGQTVTLRCDPISGHDNLYWYRRVMGKEIKFLLHFVKESKQDESGMPNNRFLAERTGGTYSTLKVQPAELEDSGVYFCASSHILAFSEQFFGPGTRLTVL.

The chain recombines TRBV7-9 with TRBJ2-3; TRBD1 might be the D (6 bases). Trimming took off 5 bases at V and 5 bases at J, with 14 bases between the two ends. The CDR3 is 14 amino acids. Per germline, CDR1 SEHNR and CDR2 FQNEAQ (reference sequence). CDR3 nucleotide sequence: TGTGCCAGCAGCACGGGACAAGGTCTAGATACGCAGTATTTT. It is translated as CASSTGQGLDTQYF.